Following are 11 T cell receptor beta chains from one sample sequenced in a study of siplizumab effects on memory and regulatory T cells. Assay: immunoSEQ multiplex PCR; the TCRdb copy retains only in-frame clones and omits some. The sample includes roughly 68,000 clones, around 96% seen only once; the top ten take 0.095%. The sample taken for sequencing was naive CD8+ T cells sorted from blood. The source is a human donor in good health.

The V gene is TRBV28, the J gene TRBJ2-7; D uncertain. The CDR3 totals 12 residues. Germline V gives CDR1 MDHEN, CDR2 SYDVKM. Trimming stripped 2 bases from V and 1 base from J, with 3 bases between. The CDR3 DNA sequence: TGTGCCAGCAGTTTAGTTTCCTACGAGCAGTACTTC. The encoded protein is CASSLVSYEQYF. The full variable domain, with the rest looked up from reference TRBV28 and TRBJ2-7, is DVKVTQSSRYLVKRTGEKVFLECVQDMDHENMFWYRQDPGLGLRLIYFSYDVKMKEKGDIPEGYSVSREKKERFSLILESASTNQTSMYLCASSLVSYEQYFGPGTRLTVT.

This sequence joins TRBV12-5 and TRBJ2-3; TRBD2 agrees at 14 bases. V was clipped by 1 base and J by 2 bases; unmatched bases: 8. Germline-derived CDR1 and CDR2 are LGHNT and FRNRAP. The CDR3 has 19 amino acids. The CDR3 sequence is CASGLAYRLAGGDTDTQYF. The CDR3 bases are TGTGCTAGTGGTTTGGCCTATCGACTAGCGGGGGGGGACACAGATACGCAGTATTTT.

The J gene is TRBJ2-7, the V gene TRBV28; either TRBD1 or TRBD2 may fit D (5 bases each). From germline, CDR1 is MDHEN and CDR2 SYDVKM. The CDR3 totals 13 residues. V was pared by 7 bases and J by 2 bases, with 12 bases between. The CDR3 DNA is TGTGCCAGCAACCTGGGACCACCCTACGAGCAGTACTTC. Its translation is CASNLGPPYEQYF.

CDR3 nucleotides: TGTGCCAGCAGTTACGAACACTACGAGCAGTACTTC. Its translation is CASSYEHYEQYF. V is TRBV6-6 and J is TRBJ2-7; D is unresolved. This CDR3 is built from 12 residues. The germline gives CDR1 MNHNY, CDR2 SVGAGI (reference sequence). V was shortened by 2 bases and J by 3 bases, with 5 bases between the two germline ends.

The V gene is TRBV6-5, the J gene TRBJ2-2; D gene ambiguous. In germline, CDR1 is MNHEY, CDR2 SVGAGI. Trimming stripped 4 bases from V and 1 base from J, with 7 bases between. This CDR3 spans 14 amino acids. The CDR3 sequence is CASSFGLNTGELFF. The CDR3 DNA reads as TGTGCCAGCAGTTTCGGATTGAACACCGGGGAGCTGTTTTTT.

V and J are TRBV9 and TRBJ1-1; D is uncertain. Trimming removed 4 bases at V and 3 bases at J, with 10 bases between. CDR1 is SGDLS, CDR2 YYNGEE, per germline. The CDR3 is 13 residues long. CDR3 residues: CASSSVPDTEAFF. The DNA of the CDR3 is TGTGCCAGCAGCTCAGTCCCGGACACTGAAGCTTTCTTT. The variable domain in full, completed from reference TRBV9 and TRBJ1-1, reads DSGVTQTPKHLITATGQRVTLRCSPRSGDLSVYWYQQSLDQGLQFLIQYYNGEERAKGNILERFSAQQFPDLHSELNLSSLELGDSALYFCASSSVPDTEAFFGQGTRLTVV.

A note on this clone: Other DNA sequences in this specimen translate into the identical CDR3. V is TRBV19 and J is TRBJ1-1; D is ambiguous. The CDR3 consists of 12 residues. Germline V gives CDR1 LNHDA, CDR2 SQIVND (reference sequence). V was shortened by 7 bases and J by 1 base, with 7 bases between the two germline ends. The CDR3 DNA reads TGTGCCAGTAATGCCGGGAACACTGAAGCTTTCTTT. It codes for CASNAGNTEAFF.

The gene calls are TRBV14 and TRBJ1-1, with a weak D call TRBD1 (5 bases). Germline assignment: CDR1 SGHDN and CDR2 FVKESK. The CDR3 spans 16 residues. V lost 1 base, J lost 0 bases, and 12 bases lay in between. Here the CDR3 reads CASSQVGAPVNTEAFF. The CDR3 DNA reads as TGTGCCAGCAGCCAAGTCGGGGCTCCGGTGAACACTGAAGCTTTCTTT.

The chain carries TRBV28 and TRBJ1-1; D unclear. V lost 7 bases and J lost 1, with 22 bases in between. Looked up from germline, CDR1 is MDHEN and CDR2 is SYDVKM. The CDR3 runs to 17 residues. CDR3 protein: CASNLERSGVRNTEAFF. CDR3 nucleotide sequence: TGTGCCAGCAATCTTGAGAGGTCTGGAGTAAGGAACACTGAAGCTTTCTTT.

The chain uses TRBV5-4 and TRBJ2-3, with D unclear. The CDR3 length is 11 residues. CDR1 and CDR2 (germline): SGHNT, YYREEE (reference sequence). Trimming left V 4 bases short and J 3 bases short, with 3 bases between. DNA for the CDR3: TGTGCCAGCAGCACAACAGATACGCAGTATTTT. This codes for CASSTTDTQYF.

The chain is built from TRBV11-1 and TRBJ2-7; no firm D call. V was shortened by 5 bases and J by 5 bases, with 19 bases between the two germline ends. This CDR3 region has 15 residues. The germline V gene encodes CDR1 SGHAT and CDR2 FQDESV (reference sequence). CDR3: CASSPADSWGDEQYF. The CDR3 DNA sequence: TGTGCCAGCAGCCCCGCCGACTCGTGGGGTGACGAGCAGTACTTC.